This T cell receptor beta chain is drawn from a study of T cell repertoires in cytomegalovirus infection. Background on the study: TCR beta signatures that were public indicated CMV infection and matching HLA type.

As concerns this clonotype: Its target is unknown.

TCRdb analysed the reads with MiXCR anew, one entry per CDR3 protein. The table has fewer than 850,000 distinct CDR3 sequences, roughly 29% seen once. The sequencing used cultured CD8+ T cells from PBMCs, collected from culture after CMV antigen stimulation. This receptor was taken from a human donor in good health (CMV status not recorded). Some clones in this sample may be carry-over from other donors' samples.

CDR3 residues: CASSTAGGTQETQYF. CDR3 DNA: TGTGCCAGTAGTACTGCGGGGGGCACACAAGAGACCCAGTACTTC. V gene TRBV19 combines with J gene TRBJ2-5, with 8 bases fitting TRBD2. Germline CDR1 reads LNHDA; CDR2 reads SQIVND (reference sequence). The CDR3 contains 15 residues. V lost 4 bases to trimming and J lost 2 bases; unmatched junction nucleotides: 6.